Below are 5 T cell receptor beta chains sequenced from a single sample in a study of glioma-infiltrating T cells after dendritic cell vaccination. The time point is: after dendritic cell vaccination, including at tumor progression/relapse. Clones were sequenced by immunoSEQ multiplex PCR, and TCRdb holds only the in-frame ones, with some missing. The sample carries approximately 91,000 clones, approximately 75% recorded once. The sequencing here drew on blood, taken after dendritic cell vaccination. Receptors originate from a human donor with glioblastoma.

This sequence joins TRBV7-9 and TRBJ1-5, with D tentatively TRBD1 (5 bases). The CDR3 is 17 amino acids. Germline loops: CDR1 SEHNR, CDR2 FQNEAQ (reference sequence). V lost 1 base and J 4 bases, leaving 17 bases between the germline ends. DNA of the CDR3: TGTGCCAGCAGCTTAGATCAGGGAACCCCGGCTAATCAGCCCCAGCATTTT. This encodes CASSLDQGTPANQPQHF.

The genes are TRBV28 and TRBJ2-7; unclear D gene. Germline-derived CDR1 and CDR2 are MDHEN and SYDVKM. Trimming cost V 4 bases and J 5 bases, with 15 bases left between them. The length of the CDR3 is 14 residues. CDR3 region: CASSSPGRNHEQYF. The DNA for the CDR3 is TGTGCCAGCAGTTCCCCGGGTAGGAACCACGAGCAGTACTTC.

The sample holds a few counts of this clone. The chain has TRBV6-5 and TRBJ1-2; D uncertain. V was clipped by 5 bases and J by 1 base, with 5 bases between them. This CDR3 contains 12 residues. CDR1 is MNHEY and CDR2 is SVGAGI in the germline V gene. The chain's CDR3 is CASSTGNYGYTF. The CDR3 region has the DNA TGTGCCAGCAGTACCGGTAACTATGGCTACACCTTC.

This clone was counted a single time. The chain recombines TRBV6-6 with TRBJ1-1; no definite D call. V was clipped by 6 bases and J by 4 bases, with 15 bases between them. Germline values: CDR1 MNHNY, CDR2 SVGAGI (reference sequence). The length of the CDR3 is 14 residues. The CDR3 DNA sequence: TGTGCCAGCAGCCCGGGTCTACGGGGCACTGAAGCTTTCTTT. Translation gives CASSPGLRGTEAFF.

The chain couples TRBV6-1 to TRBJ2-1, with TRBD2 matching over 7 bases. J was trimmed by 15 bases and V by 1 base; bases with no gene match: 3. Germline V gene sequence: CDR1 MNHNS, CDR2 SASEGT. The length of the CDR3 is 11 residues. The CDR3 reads CASSEEWGGFF. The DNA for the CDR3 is TGTGCCAGCAGTGAAGAATGGGGGGGGTTCTTC.